These T cell receptor beta chains were read from a single sample in a study of blood T cell repertoires in COVID-19. Here immunoSEQ multiplex PCR was the method, and the copy in TCRdb shows in-frame clones only, minus some. The table records hundreds of thousands of clones, approximately 86% of them present only once. Sequenced sample: peripheral blood. The receptors were sampled from a woman aged 60-70 years with COVID-19, enrolled during active disease. CDR3s include the opening cysteine and the closing phenylalanine or tryptophan. A D gene is named only where the DNA matches it firmly. The size field is filled for only some rows; it gives once, few, many or a size class.

j_call	cdr3_length	clone_size	d_call	v_call	cdr3_nt	cdr3_aa
TRBJ1-2	12	few	TRBD1	TRBV2	TGTGCCAGCAGGACAGGGAACTATGGCTACACCTTC	CASRTGNYGYTF
TRBJ1-3	17	-	-	TRBV4-3	TGCGCCAGCAGCCCCCACCCCGGCAGGGAAGCAGGAAACACCATATATTTT	CASSPHPGREAGNTIYF
TRBJ2-3	15	-	-	TRBV10-3	TGTGCCATCACCCCGGGGCAGGGAGGCGCAGATACGCAGTATTTT	CAITPGQGGADTQYF
TRBJ1-5	14	once	-	TRBV7-6	TGTGCCAGCAGCCCAGGGTTTAGCAATCAGCCCCAGCATTTT	CASSPGFSNQPQHF
TRBJ2-3	14	-	-	TRBV7-3	TGTGCCAGCAGCTTAACAGGGACTACAGATACGCAGTATTTT	CASSLTGTTDTQYF
TRBJ1-2	14	-	-	TRBV18	TGTGCCAGCTCACCGTACAGGGCAGAAAGGGGCTACACCTTC	CASSPYRAERGYTF
TRBJ1-2	15	-	TRBD1	TRBV7-6	TGTGCCAGCAGCTCCACGGGACAGGGCAACTATGGCTACACCTTC	CASSSTGQGNYGYTF
TRBJ1-2	16	-	TRBD1	TRBV11-3	TGTGCCAGCAGCTTCACAGGACAGGGGAAAACCTATGGCTACACCTTC	CASSFTGQGKTYGYTF
TRBJ2-5	17	-	TRBD2	TRBV2	TGTGCCAGCAGCTGGCCTTCCGGGACTAGCGAGCGGGAGACCCAGTACTTC	CASSWPSGTSERETQYF
TRBJ2-3	17	few	-	TRBV3-1/TRBV3-2	TGTGCCAGCAGCCAAGATACGGCGGGGGCCCTGACAGATACGCAGTATTTT	CASSQDTAGALTDTQYF
TRBJ1-2	14	-	-	TRBV4-1	TGCGCCAGCAGCCAGCCACGGGACATTGTCGGCTACACCTTC	CASSQPRDIVGYTF
TRBJ1-3	15	-	-	TRBV7-9	TGTGCCAGTGGAAGGCCCCTAGGGGTTGGAAACACCATATATTTT	CASGRPLGVGNTIYF
TRBJ1-3	15	-	-	TRBV9	TGTGCCAGCAGCGTAAGGGAGTACTCTGGAAACACCATATATTTT	CASSVREYSGNTIYF
TRBJ2-7	14	-	TRBD2	TRBV30	TGTGCCTGGAAAAGGACTAGCGGCGCCTACGAGCAGTACTTC	CAWKRTSGAYEQYF
TRBJ1-1	15	-	-	TRBV6-1	TGTGCCAGCAGTGAAAGGGGTGGGGTGAACACTGAAGCTTTCTTT	CASSERGGVNTEAFF
TRBJ2-1	15	-	TRBD1	TRBV10-3	TGTGCCATCAGAGGTGGACAGGGGTTGTACAATGAGCAGTTCTTC	CAIRGGQGLYNEQFF
TRBJ2-3	15	-	TRBD2	TRBV7-3	TGTGCCAGCAGCTTAATTGGCGGGGGGATAGATACGCAGTATTTT	CASSLIGGGIDTQYF
TRBJ1-2	16	-	-	TRBV4-1	TGCGCCAGCAGCCAAGGGTTCATAACGGAGAACTATGGCTACACCTTC	CASSQGFITENYGYTF
TRBJ2-3	15	-	-	TRBV24-1	TGTGCCACCAGTGACCACAATCCTGGCACAGATACGCAGTATTTT	CATSDHNPGTDTQYF
TRBJ2-1	15	-	-	TRBV2	TGTGCCAGCAGTGACGGAGGTGGACAGTACAATGAGCAGTTCTTC	CASSDGGGQYNEQFF
TRBJ2-3	12	-	-	TRBV29-1	TGCAGCCGGAAGCCCAGCGCAGATACGCAGTATTTT	CSRKPSADTQYF
TRBJ1-1	18	-	-	TRBV11-2	TGTGCCAGCAGCTTAGATGGGCTTGGCAGGGTTCAAGACACTGAAGCTTTCTTT	CASSLDGLGRVQDTEAFF
TRBJ2-5	14	-	-	TRBV11-1	TGTGCCAGCAGCCCCAAGGAGCCCCAAGAGACCCAGTACTTC	CASSPKEPQETQYF
TRBJ1-1	16	once	-	TRBV2	TGTGCCAGCAGTTCAAGAGGGTTTCCCTTGAACACTGAAGCTTTCTTT	CASSSRGFPLNTEAFF
TRBJ2-3	15	-	-	TRBV7-8	TGTGCCAGCAGCTTATTGTGGGGAGACACAGATACGCAGTATTTT	CASSLLWGDTDTQYF
TRBJ2-2	17	-	TRBD2	TRBV5-1	TGCGCCAGCAGTATCGCAACTAGCGGGGGGTTCACCGGGGAGCTGTTTTTT	CASSIATSGGFTGELFF
TRBJ1-5	13	-	-	TRBV7-9	TGTGCCAGCAGCTCCCAGGGTAGTCAGCCCCAGCATTTT	CASSSQGSQPQHF
TRBJ2-7	15	-	TRBD2	TRBV5-1	TGCGCCAGCAGCCCAACTAGCGGTAGCTCCTACGAGCAGTACTTC	CASSPTSGSSYEQYF
TRBJ1-1	15	once	TRBD1	TRBV11-1	TGTGCCAGCAGCTTAGCGACAGGGGGATTCACTGAAGCTTTCTTT	CASSLATGGFTEAFF
TRBJ1-2	12	-	-	TRBV3-1/TRBV3-2	TGTGCCAGCAGCCAAGACCGAGGAGGCTACACCTTC	CASSQDRGGYTF
TRBJ2-1	16	-	-	TRBV29-1	TGCAGCGGTACCGGGGGGCGTAAGATCTCCTACAATGAGCAGTTCTTC	CSGTGGRKISYNEQFF
TRBJ2-5	15	-	-	TRBV7-9	TGTGCCAGCAGCGGGGTTGGGGCGTCACAAGAGACCCAGTACTTC	CASSGVGASQETQYF
TRBJ1-2	15	-	TRBD1	TRBV10-3	TGTGCCATCAGTGAGGCAGGGGGCGCAACCTATGGCTACACCTTC	CAISEAGGATYGYTF
TRBJ2-2	14	-	TRBD1	TRBV7-2	TGTGCCAGCAGCTATCGGACAGGCACCGGGGAGCTGTTTTTT	CASSYRTGTGELFF
TRBJ2-3	14	-	TRBD2	TRBV15	TGTGCCACCAAAAGGACTAGCGGGGGTGATACGCAGTATTTT	CATKRTSGGDTQYF
TRBJ1-4	16	-	TRBD1	TRBV4-3	TGCGCCAGCAGCCAACGGCTTACCAGGGGGCGAGAAAAACTGTTTTTT	CASSQRLTRGREKLFF
TRBJ2-7	14	-	-	TRBV4-2	TGTGCCAGCAGCCAAGAGAGAGATGACTACGTGCAGTACTTC	CASSQERDDYVQYF
TRBJ2-7	16	-	-	TRBV5-5	TGTGCCAGCAGCTTGGTAGTAGGGGCCCTCTCCTACGAGCAGTACTTC	CASSLVVGALSYEQYF
TRBJ2-7	13	-	-	TRBV27	TGTGCCAGCAGTTGGGGCATTAGCTACGAGCAGTACTTC	CASSWGISYEQYF
TRBJ2-3	15	-	-	TRBV7-9	TGTGCCAGCAGCTCCACAGGGTCGTGGACAGATACGCAGTATTTT	CASSSTGSWTDTQYF
TRBJ2-1	15	many	-	TRBV3-1/TRBV3-2	TGTGCCAGCAGCCGATCTGAAGGGACAATTAATGGGCAGTTCTTC	CASSRSEGTINGQFF
TRBJ2-7	16	-	TRBD2	TRBV5-1	TGCGCCAGCAGCTTCTCCTTGGGCGGGGGACCCTACGAGCAGTACTTC	CASSFSLGGGPYEQYF
TRBJ2-3	18	-	TRBD1	TRBV24-1	TGTGCCACCAGTGATAGCAGGGGGACAGGGGGTTTATCGGATACGCAGTATTTT	CATSDSRGTGGLSDTQYF
TRBJ2-1	17	-	-	TRBV4-2	TGTGCCAGCAGCCAAGATCTGAGGACAAGCTCCTACAATGAGCAGTTCTTC	CASSQDLRTSSYNEQFF
TRBJ2-3	13	-	TRBD1	TRBV13	TGTGCCAGCAGCCACAGGGGAACAGATACGCAGTATTTT	CASSHRGTDTQYF
TRBJ2-7	14	once	-	TRBV11-2	TGTGCCAGCAGCTTAGGATCGGGGGTCCACGAGCAGTACTTC	CASSLGSGVHEQYF
TRBJ1-1	14	-	TRBD1	TRBV5-5	TGTGCCAGCAGCTTCGGACAGGGGGACACTGAAGCTTTCTTT	CASSFGQGDTEAFF
TRBJ2-3	15	-	-	TRBV13	TGTGCCAGCAGTTTAGACAGGACCTCCACAGATACGCAGTATTTT	CASSLDRTSTDTQYF
TRBJ1-2	16	-	-	TRBV7-9	TGTGCCAGCAGCTTAAGGTCATCCTTAGGGGGCTATGGCTACACCTTC	CASSLRSSLGGYGYTF
TRBJ1-3	14	-	TRBD1	TRBV29-1	TGCAGCGCTACGGGACAGGGCTCTGGAAACACCATATATTTT	CSATGQGSGNTIYF
TRBJ1-1	15	-	-	TRBV6-6	TGTGCCAGCACAGGACAGCGACCCGGAGGCACTGAAGCTTTCTTT	CASTGQRPGGTEAFF
TRBJ2-7	14	-	TRBD1	TRBV2	TGTGCCAGCGACAGGGGAGCCGCCTCCTACGAGCAGTACTTC	CASDRGAASYEQYF
TRBJ2-7	16	-	TRBD2	TRBV7-2	TGTGCCAGCAGCTTCGTAGCGGGGGGCAGTTCCTACGAGCAGTACTTC	CASSFVAGGSSYEQYF
TRBJ2-1	15	-	TRBD2	TRBV5-4	TGTGCCAGCGGAGGCGGGGGGCTCTCCTACAATGAGCAGTTCTTC	CASGGGGLSYNEQFF